This T cell receptor (beta chain) was captured by sequencing in a study of CD8 T cells in Susac syndrome. Study results and limitations: It was acknowledged in the study that its TCR sequencing and HLA analysis involved a relatively small number of individuals.

It was with random hexamers that about 0.45 to 1 ug RNA was reverse transcribed. It was immunoSEQ multiplex PCR that amplified TCR beta CDR3 across 54 Vbeta and 13 Jbeta. TCRdb analysed the immunoSEQ multiplex PCR reads with MiXCR anew, one entry per CDR3 protein. The data show approximately 220,000 distinct CDR3 sequences, with 95% seen just once and 0.082% held by the top ten. V was shortened by 4 bases and J by 6 bases, with 13 bases between the two germline ends. This CDR3 is built from 13 residues. Germline V CDR1 and CDR2: SGHAT, FQNNGV. Turning to this clonotype: The antigen remains unidentified.

TCR beta sequences were obtained from blood CD8+ and CD4+ T cells. FACS was used to enrich TEMRA cells, whereas the CD8+ and CD4+ T cells were obtained by negative isolation. The chain joins TRBV11-2 to TRBJ2-7; D possibly uses TRBD1 or TRBD2 (5 bases each). The sequence was obtained from a human donor with multiple sclerosis. Sequenced material: CD4+ T cells from PBMCs. The CDR3 sequence is CASSSWWGIEQYF. The DNA of the CDR3 is TGTGCCAGCAGCTCATGGTGGGGGATCGAGCAGTACTTC.